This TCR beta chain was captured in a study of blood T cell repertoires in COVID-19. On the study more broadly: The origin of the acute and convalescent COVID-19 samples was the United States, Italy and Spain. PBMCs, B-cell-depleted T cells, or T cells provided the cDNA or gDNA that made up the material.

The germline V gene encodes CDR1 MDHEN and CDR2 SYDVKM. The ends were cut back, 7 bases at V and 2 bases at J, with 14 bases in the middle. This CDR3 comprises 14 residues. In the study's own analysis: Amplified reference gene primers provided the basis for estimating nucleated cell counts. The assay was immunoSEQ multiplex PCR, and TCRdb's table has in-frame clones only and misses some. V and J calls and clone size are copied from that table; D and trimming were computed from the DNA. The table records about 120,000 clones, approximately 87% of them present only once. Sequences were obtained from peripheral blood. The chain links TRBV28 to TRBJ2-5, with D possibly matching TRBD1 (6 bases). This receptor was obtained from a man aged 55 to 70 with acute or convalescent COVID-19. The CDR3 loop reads CASTSQGLQETQYF. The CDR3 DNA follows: TGTGCCAGCACAAGCCAGGGGCTACAAGAGACCCAGTACTTC.